The 2 T cell receptor beta chains below come from one sample, sequenced in a study of T cell responses to AZD1222 COVID-19 vaccine. The method was immunoSEQ multiplex PCR; TCRdb's version includes in-frame clones alone and lacks a portion of them. The sample includes about 90,000 clones, about 93% of them seen just once. The source was peripheral blood, collected on day 0 of MenACWY control vaccination. These receptor sequences come from an adult in good health.

This chain uses TRBV28 with TRBJ1-1; D is unclear. V was pared by 2 bases and J by 4 bases, with 11 bases between. This CDR3 is built from 14 residues. Germline V gives CDR1 MDHEN, CDR2 SYDVKM. The CDR3 here is CASSLPRAGTEAFF. DNA for the CDR3: TGTGCCAGCAGTTTACCCAGAGCGGGCACTGAAGCTTTCTTT. The complete variable domain, with remaining parts taken from reference TRBV28 and TRBJ1-1, reads DVKVTQSSRYLVKRTGEKVFLECVQDMDHENMFWYRQDPGLGLRLIYFSYDVKMKEKGDIPEGYSVSREKKERFSLILESASTNQTSMYLCASSLPRAGTEAFFGQGTRLTVV.

The J gene is TRBJ2-5, the V gene TRBV24-1, with D unresolved. V was trimmed by 7 bases and J by 5 bases, leaving 10 bases between them. The CDR3 has 12 amino acids. Germline lookup yields CDR1 KGHDR and CDR2 SFDVKD. CDR3 nucleotide sequence: TGTGCCACCAGAGATAGTCGGGAGACCCAGTACTTC. It encodes CATRDSRETQYF.